This T cell receptor beta chain is drawn from a study of CD8+ T cells in alopecia areata. Study at large: Patients received oral tofacitinib, 5 to 10 mg twice daily, for moderate-to-severe alopecia areata.

In each case, RNA was isolated and then reverse transcribed into cDNA as the sequencing template. Produced via immunoSEQ multiplex PCR; TCRdb's table is partial and in-frame only. The data hold 130,000 to 150,000 clones, with approximately 50% observed a single time. Peripheral blood samples and lesional scalp punch biopsies were obtained from alopecia areata patients. Germline loops: CDR1 GTSNPN, CDR2 SVGIG (reference sequence). V was cut by 2 bases and J by 7 bases, with 9 bases left in between. The CDR3 spans 11 residues. This specimen was CD4+ T cells sorted from blood, taken at week 0. The chain links TRBV30 to TRBJ2-7; no clear D. This clonotype was obtained from a human donor with alopecia areata. CDR3 amino acids: CAWSSAGEQYF. CDR3 nucleotides: TGTGCCTGGAGTAGTGCTGGAGAGCAGTACTTC. The full variable domain, its missing parts supplied by reference TRBV30 and TRBJ2-7, is SQTIHQWPATLVQPVGSPLSLECTVEGTSNPNLYWYRQAAGRGLQLLFYSVGIGQISSEVPQNLSASRPQDRQFILSSKKLLLSDSGFYLCAWSSAGEQYFGPGTRLTVT.